This paragraph covers one T cell receptor beta chain sequence. This sample was included in a study of OX40 agonist ivuxolimab in advanced cancers. Trimming removed 4 bases at V and 0 bases at J, with 17 bases between. The CDR3 length is 18 residues. CDR1 is SGHKS and CDR2 is YYEKEE in the germline V gene (reference sequence). The protocol was immunoSEQ multiplex PCR, while the TCRdb copy is restricted to in-frame clones and leaves out a portion. In the table there are 50,000 or so clones, about 89% of which are singletons. The receptor comes from an adult with an advanced solid tumor such as melanoma, head and neck, liver or kidney cancer. The chain is built from TRBV5-5 and TRBJ2-6, with D perhaps matching TRBD1 (6 bases). This material consisted of CD4+ or CD8+ T cells sorted from blood, taken in a trial of the OX40 agonist ivuxolimab. The CDR3, as DNA: TGTGCCAGCAGCCAAGAATTGACAGGCGTCTCTGGGGCCAACGTCCTGACTTTC. Encoded protein: CASSQELTGVSGANVLTF. Full variable domain (remainder filled in from reference TRBV5-5 and TRBJ2-6): DAGVTQSPTHLIKTRGQQVTLRCSPISGHKSVSWYQQVLGQGPQFIFQYYEKEERGRGNFPDRFSARQFPNYSSELNVNALLLGDSALYLCASSQELTGVSGANVLTFGAGSRLTVL.